What follows are 21 T cell receptor beta chains derived from one specimen sequenced in a study of blood T cell repertoires in COVID-19. TCRdb's table, derived via immunoSEQ multiplex PCR, lists solely in-frame clones and lacks some. Seen here are roughly 30,000 clones, roughly 90% observed once, and the top ten hold 7.9%. The material sequenced was peripheral blood. Source of these receptors: a man between 60 and 70 years old with COVID-19, enrolled during active disease.

The V call is TRBV3-1 (or the pseudogene TRBV3-2), the J call TRBJ1-1, with D perhaps TRBD1 (6 bases). Germline V lookup: CDR1 LGHDT, CDR2 YNNKEL (reference sequence). This CDR3 contains 16 residues. The germline V and J ends were trimmed by 3 bases and 0 bases, with 14 bases remaining between them. CDR3 bases: TGTGCCAGCAGCCATCTAGGGAAGGGGGTGAACACTGAAGCTTTCTTT. This sequence encodes CASSHLGKGVNTEAFF.

The V and J genes are TRBV29-1 and TRBJ1-4; D gene ambiguous. V lost 7 bases and J lost 0, with 12 bases in between. Germline CDR1 and CDR2: SQVTM and ANQGSEA. The CDR3 totals 14 residues. This chain's CDR3 is CSAKEGTTNEKLFF. CDR3 nucleotide sequence: TGCAGCGCGAAGGAGGGAACAACTAATGAAAAACTGTTTTTT.

The genes are TRBV6-5 and TRBJ2-7; unclear D gene. Trimming took off 7 bases at V and 1 base at J, with 14 bases between the two ends. Germline loops: CDR1 MNHEY, CDR2 SVGAGI. CDR3 length: 14 amino acids. CDR3 in DNA: TGTGCCAGCACCCGCCTGGGCGCTTCCTACGAGCAGTACTTC. It translates to CASTRLGASYEQYF.

The chain links TRBV30 to TRBJ1-2; maybe TRBD1 (5 bases). Deletions cut 0 bases from V and 8 bases from J, with 13 bases between. This CDR3 is 13 amino acids long. Germline CDR1 and CDR2: GTSNPN and SVGIG (reference sequence). The CDR3 nucleotides are TGTGCCTGGAGTGTAGGGAAGGGGCTGGGCTACACCTTC. Amino acids: CAWSVGKGLGYTF.

This chain joins TRBV6-5 and TRBJ1-4; the match to TRBD1 covers 8 bases. V lost 4 bases and J lost 5; bases outside the gene matches: 6. CDR3 length equals 15 residues. The germline V gene encodes CDR1 MNHEY and CDR2 SVGAGI. The CDR3 reads CASSSYRGRNEKLFF. The CDR3 nucleotides read TGTGCCAGCAGTTCCTACAGGGGGAGAAATGAAAAACTGTTTTTT.

V is TRBV6-5 and J is TRBJ2-5; 11 bases line up with TRBD2. V trimming: 4 bases; J trimming: 4 bases; junction bases outside the gene matches: 2. The CDR3 totals 14 residues. Looked up from germline, CDR1 is MNHEY and CDR2 is SVGAGI. CDR3 DNA: TGTGCCAGCAGTTTTAGCGGGGGGGGAGAGACCCAGTACTTC. This encodes CASSFSGGGETQYF.

The V call is TRBV9, the J call TRBJ1-1; possible D gene TRBD1, 5 bases. Trimming left V 4 bases short and J 1 base short, with 14 bases between. This CDR3 has 15 residues. CDR1 SGDLS and CDR2 YYNGEE come from the germline V gene. Here the CDR3 reads CASSSLGGSNTEAFF. The CDR3 DNA follows: TGTGCCAGCAGCTCTCTCGGGGGGTCGAACACTGAAGCTTTCTTT.

This rearrangement joins TRBV18 to TRBJ2-7, with 9 positions matching TRBD2. With 3 bases clipped from V and 3 bases from J, the junction kept 9 bases outside the gene matches. Germline V gene data show CDR1 as KGHSH and CDR2 as LQKENI. The CDR3 has 16 residues. The CDR3 sequence: CASSPPNSGSIYEQYF. CDR3 bases: TGTGCCAGCTCACCCCCAAATAGCGGGAGTATCTACGAGCAGTACTTC.

The chain combines TRBV25-1 with TRBJ2-5; TRBD2 aligns across 9 bases. Germline V lookup: CDR1 MGHDK, CDR2 SYGVNS. The CDR3 contains 15 residues. V shed 5 bases, J shed 5 bases, and the junction held 9 bases outside the gene matches. Written as DNA, the CDR3 is TGTGCCAGCAGTAAAACTCTAGCGGGATATGAGACCCAGTACTTC. Translated: CASSKTLAGYETQYF.

A single count supports this clone. V is TRBV10-2 and J is TRBJ1-1, with a possible D match to TRBD1 (5 bases). Germline CDR1 and CDR2: WSHSY and SAAADI. V lost 1 base and J 6 bases, leaving 12 bases between the germline ends. CDR3 length: 14 amino acids. The CDR3, as DNA: TGCGCCAGCAGTGAGTTAGACCAAGGGGCTGAAGCTTTCTTT. Translated, it gives CASSELDQGAEAFF.

The V gene is TRBV2, the J gene TRBJ1-4, with D possibly being TRBD1 (6 bases). The CDR3 consists of 17 residues. Trimming shortened V by 5 bases and J by 5 bases, and 21 bases separated the two germline ends. The V gene's germline CDR1 is SNHLY and CDR2 FYNNEI. The CDR3 bases are TGTGCCAGCAGTACCGGGACAAGCGGTTTCCGGAATGAAAAACTGTTTTTT. This sequence encodes CASSTGTSGFRNEKLFF.

For this clone: Additional DNA sequences in this sample encode the identical CDR3. The V and J genes are TRBV9 and TRBJ2-2; the D is unclear. V lost 4 bases to trimming and J lost 4 bases, with 5 bases between them. The germline CDR1 and CDR2 sequences are SGDLS and YYNGEE. This CDR3 spans 12 amino acids. The CDR3 DNA follows: TGTGCCAGCAGCCCTTTCACCGGGGAGCTGTTTTTT. Protein sequence: CASSPFTGELFF.

This chain joins TRBV7-9 and TRBJ2-1, with 13 bases matching TRBD2. CDR3 length: 16 residues. The V gene end was trimmed by 2 bases and the J gene end by 9 bases; junction bases not matched to a gene: 7. From germline, CDR1 is SEHNR and CDR2 FQNEAQ (reference sequence). This chain's CDR3 is CASSLILAGGPSEQFF. For the CDR3, the DNA is TGTGCCAGCAGCTTAATACTAGCGGGAGGGCCGAGTGAGCAGTTCTTC.

This chain links TRBV6-5 with TRBJ1-4; 8 bases align to TRBD1. The CDR3 sequence is 15 residues long. Trimming at V came to 6 bases and at J to 7 bases, leaving 10 bases not matched to a gene. Germline CDR1 is MNHEY and CDR2 is SVGAGI. As DNA, the CDR3 is TGTGCCAGCAGCTTGCAGACAGGGGCAGGTGAAAAACTGTTTTTT. Residues: CASSLQTGAGEKLFF.

The rearrangement uses TRBV28 and TRBJ1-2; TRBD1 matches 9 bases. V lost 6 bases, J lost 4 bases, and 9 bases stayed unmatched. CDR3 length: 15 amino acids. Germline V gene data show CDR1 as MDHEN and CDR2 as SYDVKM. CDR3 sequence reads: CASRIPGTGTYGYTF. In DNA form, the CDR3 reads TGTGCCAGCAGAATCCCCGGGACAGGGACCTATGGCTACACCTTC.

The CDR3 bases are TGTGCCAGCAGCTCAGCCGTAACAGGGGCTCCCTACGAGCAGTACTTC. Translating it yields CASSSAVTGAPYEQYF. The chain uses TRBV5-5 and TRBJ2-7; 7 positions agree with TRBD1. The germline V gene has CDR1 SGHKS and CDR2 YYEKEE (reference sequence). There are 16 residues in the CDR3. J was trimmed by 2 bases and V by 3 bases; bases with no gene match: 11.

This clone occurred once. The J gene is TRBJ1-2, the V gene TRBV6-5; D may be TRBD1 (6 bases). The V end was cut by 7 bases, the J end by 8 bases, with 20 bases between. This CDR3 contains 14 residues. The germline V gene encodes CDR1 MNHEY and CDR2 SVGAGI. The CDR3 loop is CASTPITGSLGYTF. CDR3 sequence (DNA): TGTGCCAGCACTCCTATCACAGGGTCATTGGGCTACACCTTC.

The chain couples TRBV5-1 to TRBJ2-1, with 9 bases matching TRBD1. Losses at the gene ends were 4 bases for V and 5 bases for J; bases not matched to a gene: 7. The CDR3 is 15 residues long. Germline values: CDR1 SGHRS, CDR2 YFSETQ. The CDR3 nucleotides read TGCGCCAGCAGCCTGGGACAGGGACCAGACAATGAGCAGTTCTTC. Its protein is CASSLGQGPDNEQFF.

This clone was found a few times. This sequence joins TRBV5-1 and TRBJ1-4, with 8 bases identical to TRBD1. V lost 4 bases and J lost 6; bases outside the gene matches: 5. This CDR3 contains 14 residues. Germline CDR1 and CDR2: SGHRS and YFSETQ. The DNA of the CDR3 is TGCGCCAGCAGCGAGGGGACAGGCCATGAAAAACTGTTTTTT. It yields the protein CASSEGTGHEKLFF.

The chain couples TRBV15 to TRBJ2-7; 9 nucleotides match TRBD1. This CDR3 has 14 amino acids. The germline CDR1 and CDR2 sequences are LNHNV and YYDKDF (reference sequence). J was trimmed by 3 bases and V by 3 bases; bases with no gene match: 3. CDR3 coding DNA: TGTGCCACCAGCAGCCAGGACAGGGGCTACGAGCAGTACTTC. It specifies CATSSQDRGYEQYF.

This sequence joins TRBV7-9 and TRBJ2-7, with 7 bases fitting TRBD2. CDR1 and CDR2 (germline): SEHNR, FQNEAQ (reference sequence). With V trimmed by 4 bases and J by 2 bases, 8 bases remained unmatched. CDR3 size: 15 residues. DNA of the CDR3: TGTGCCAGCAGCTCGACTAGCCGACCAACCTACGAGCAGTACTTC. This codes for CASSSTSRPTYEQYF.